This note documents a single T cell receptor (beta chain) sequence. This clone has just a few counts. Its antigen specificity is not known. The input lacks base qualities; no much larger clone sits a single base away. The CDR3 regions of human TCRbeta chains were subjected to immunosequencing. The source study handled its data this way. Repertoire TCRs were matched against a reference library of SARS-CoV-2-specific TCRs generated with the MIRA antigen-specificity platform. Breadth was defined as the fraction of unique TCRs that were SARS-CoV-2-associated. Depth was defined as the fraction of total T cells that were SARS-CoV-2-associated. Using the MIRA data, each spike-specific TCR was assigned both to the spike region to which the TCR was reactive and to a CD4 or CD8 class. Log10-transformed breadth and depth values were compared by one-way ANOVA with Sidak's multiple comparisons tests. The immuneACCESS repertoire file appears here via TCRdb, limited to in-frame rearrangements. These files lack a portion of the clones; in checked studies, under half of the deficit traces to unresolved V genes, and the cause of the others is not known. Clone size and the V and J calls come from that table; the DNA yielded D and trimming. In all, the sample holds some 170,000 clones, and approximately 87% of those were seen once. 4% to 5.5% of the sample goes to the ten largest clones.

The sample originates from a study of T cell responses to AZD1222 COVID-19 vaccine (dated by TCRdb to 2020 to 2023). Regarding the research as a whole: TCR sequencing was performed for about 250 trial participants, of whom approximately 200 were given two doses of AZD1222 and some 26 were given two doses of MenACWY control vaccine. Trial participants were enrolled by age into 18-55, 56-69 and 70-plus year subgroups, with about 150, 27 and 61 TCR-sequenced participants respectively.

Broader findings and caveats from the paper: A significant rise in spike-specific TCR breadth and depth was observed after two AZD1222 doses relative to day 0 and relative to MenACWY recipients. CD4 TCRs associated with the vaccine covered the entire spike protein, and the dominant responses were in regions 160-218 and 743-854. Most participants were white British and females outnumbered males, and the authors suggested that clonal diversity may have been underestimated. Conclusions about previously exposed vaccinees were limited because only a handful of AZD1222 recipients were SARS-CoV-2 seropositive at baseline. Nearly half of unique spike-specific TCRs reportedly recognized epitopes outside regions mutated in the B.1.351 and B.1.1.7 variants. The 56-69-year group was small, and its depth increase did not reach significance, likely because of low power. No day 14 peak-response samples were available, so repertoires were characterized only after the peak T cell response.

The time point label corresponds to: about 28 days (+/-7) after the second vaccine dose. AZD1222 recipients with second doses at about 4 weeks or about 12 weeks were pooled, because spike-specific TCR depth and breadth did not differ between schedules. Vaccinee samples came from UK trials COV001 and COV002, including a single-blind randomized controlled phase 2/3 trial of AZD1222 (ChAdOx1 nCoV-19) in healthy adults. Trial participant PBMC samples were collected at day 0 and day 28 after the second dose for TCRbeta chain sequencing. According to the germline V gene (reference sequence), CDR1 reads LNHDA and CDR2 reads SQIVND. The CDR3 runs 16 residues from the cysteine to the phenylalanine. The sequence is cut down to CDR3 DNA, 48 bases in frame from base 1. Clipping removes 7 bases from V and 1 base from J, with 6 as the unmatched junction base count.

The material was peripheral blood, obtained 28 days after the second AZD1222 dose. The sequence is built from TRBV19 and TRBJ2-3, with 12 central nucleotides matching TRBD2. The clonotype was recovered from an adult who received the AZD1222 COVID-19 vaccine. The DNA sequence reads TGTGCCAGTACGACGGCTAGCGGGGGGGGCACAGATACGCAGTATTTT. Translated, it reads CASTTASGGGTDTQYF.